This is a list of T cell receptor beta chains from one sample in a study of T-cell memory formation after mild COVID-19. In TCRdb, the 5' RACE reads were re-called with MiXCR into one record per CDR3 protein. The sample includes fewer than 400,000 distinct CDR3 sequences, approximately 15% seen only once; the top ten take around a fifth. What was sequenced was PBMCs or a T cell subset sorted from them (not recorded which). The receptors originated from a man younger than 35 who had mild COVID-19 (a few samples of this study predate the infection). Cell type and time point are not known. Both conserved end residues are part of each CDR3. D genes are given only for firm matches. A row's size may be missing; if present it is once, few, many or a size class.

D: NA; size: few; V: TRBV5-1; J: TRBJ2-7; DNA: TGCGCCAGCAGGCCGAGAGCCGGGACAAGGGACCACGAGCAGTACTTC; CDR3: CASRPRAGTRDHEQYF
D: NA; size: NA; V: TRBV7-9; J: TRBJ2-2; DNA: TGTGCCAGCAGGGAGGGGGCCTACTCCTCCACCGGGGAGCTGTTTTTT; CDR3: CASREGAYSSTGELFF
D: NA; size: NA; V: TRBV6-5; J: TRBJ1-2; DNA: TGTGCCAGCAGTTATGGTTTTGGGGCGCGGTATGGCTACACCTTC; CDR3: CASSYGFGARYGYTF
D: NA; size: few; V: TRBV6-2/TRBV6-3; J: TRBJ2-2; DNA: TGTGCCAGCAGTAAATACCGTGGCACCGGGGAGCTGTTTTTT; CDR3: CASSKYRGTGELFF
D: NA; size: many; V: TRBV7-2; J: TRBJ1-1; DNA: TGTGCCAGCAGCTTAGGGACGCTGCGCGTGAACACTGAAGCTTTCTTT; CDR3: CASSLGTLRVNTEAFF
D: NA; size: NA; V: TRBV21-1; J: TRBJ1-5; DNA: TGTGCCAGCAGCCATAAAGAAAGGGGACGAAGCAATCAGCCCCAGCATTTT; CDR3: CASSHKERGRSNQPQHF
D: NA; size: few; V: TRBV27; J: TRBJ2-2; DNA: TGTGCCAGCAGTTACGAGGGCGCGTCCGGGGAGCTGTTTTTT; CDR3: CASSYEGASGELFF
D: NA; size: NA; V: TRBV7-9; J: TRBJ1-2; DNA: TGTGCCAGCAGCCACCCAACCGGGACAAGCTATGGCTACACCTTC; CDR3: CASSHPTGTSYGYTF
D: NA; size: NA; V: TRBV11-2; J: TRBJ1-1; DNA: TGTGCCAGCAGCTCGTGGGGGACGCAGAACACTGAAGCTTTCTTT; CDR3: CASSSWGTQNTEAFF
D: TRBD2; size: NA; V: TRBV7-2; J: TRBJ2-1; DNA: TGTGCCAGCAGCCCCCGGGTGCGGGGGGACAATGAGCAGTTCTTC; CDR3: CASSPRVRGDNEQFF
D: NA; size: few; V: TRBV19; J: TRBJ2-5; DNA: TGTGCCAGTAGTATAAAGGAGACCCAGTACTTC; CDR3: CASSIKETQYF
D: TRBD2; size: NA; V: TRBV7-3; J: TRBJ2-5; DNA: TGTGCCAGCAGCTATCCGGGACTAGCGACTTCCTTGCAGACCCAGTACTTC; CDR3: CASSYPGLATSLQTQYF
D: NA; size: few; V: TRBV20-1; J: TRBJ1-4; DNA: TGCAGTGCTGCCTCGGGGGGGACATTTGGTGAAAAACTGTTTTTT; CDR3: CSAASGGTFGEKLFF
D: NA; size: NA; V: TRBV7-2; J: TRBJ1-2; DNA: TGTGCCAGCAGAGATAGGGGTACAGCTAGCTATGGCTACACCTTC; CDR3: CASRDRGTASYGYTF
D: TRBD1; size: NA; V: TRBV6-1; J: TRBJ2-3; DNA: TGTGCCAGCAGAGAGAAGGACAGGGGAACAGATACGCAGTATTTT; CDR3: CASREKDRGTDTQYF
D: NA; size: NA; V: TRBV3-1; J: TRBJ2-1; DNA: TGTGCCAGCAGCCAAGATCGGTGGTTGGGGCAGTTCTTC; CDR3: CASSQDRWLGQFF
D: NA; size: NA; V: TRBV18; J: TRBJ1-1; DNA: TGTGCCAGCTCACCACGACCCCTTGAAGCTTTCTTT; CDR3: CASSPRPLEAFF
D: TRBD2; size: few; V: TRBV7-8; J: TRBJ2-5; DNA: TGTGCCAGCAGCACCCTAGCGGGGGCCCAAGAGACCCAGTACTTC; CDR3: CASSTLAGAQETQYF
D: TRBD2; size: NA; V: TRBV20-1; J: TRBJ2-3; DNA: TGCAGTGCTAGAGATCCGAGCGGGGGTACAGATACGCAGTATTTT; CDR3: CSARDPSGGTDTQYF
D: TRBD1; size: few; V: TRBV5-1; J: TRBJ2-7; DNA: TGCGCCAGCAGCTCCCGGACAGGGGCCTACGAGCAGTACTTC; CDR3: CASSSRTGAYEQYF
D: TRBD1; size: NA; V: TRBV27; J: TRBJ1-5; DNA: TGTGCCAGCAGTTTCAGGGGGCTGAGCAATCAGCCCCAGCATTTT; CDR3: CASSFRGLSNQPQHF
D: NA; size: few; V: TRBV12-5; J: TRBJ1-2; DNA: TGTGCTAGGACGACAGAACACGCTAACTATGGCTACACCTTC; CDR3: CARTTEHANYGYTF
D: NA; size: NA; V: TRBV7-2; J: TRBJ1-3; DNA: TGTGCCAGCAGCTCCCCGGGGTCTGGAAACACCATATATTTT; CDR3: CASSSPGSGNTIYF
D: NA; size: few; V: TRBV4-3; J: TRBJ2-2; DNA: TGCGCCAGCAGCCAAGATCCCGGCACCGGGGAGCTGTTTTTT; CDR3: CASSQDPGTGELFF
D: NA; size: NA; V: TRBV5-1; J: TRBJ2-3; DNA: TGCGCCAGCAGCTCCCAGGCCAGCACAGATACGCAGTATTTT; CDR3: CASSSQASTDTQYF
D: NA; size: NA; V: TRBV7-9; J: TRBJ2-4; DNA: TGTGCCAGCAGCTTGATAGGGCCGCACATTCAGTACTTC; CDR3: CASSLIGPHIQYF
D: NA; size: NA; V: TRBV12-3/TRBV12-4; J: TRBJ2-7; DNA: TGTGCCAGCAGTCTTTCGTGGACTTCGTACGAGCAGTACTTC; CDR3: CASSLSWTSYEQYF
D: NA; size: few; V: TRBV7-2; J: TRBJ2-5; DNA: TGTGCCAGCAGCTTCTCAGGAACCTTCGAGACCCAGTACTTC; CDR3: CASSFSGTFETQYF
D: NA; size: few; V: TRBV20-1; J: TRBJ1-2; DNA: TGCAGTGCTAGGACAGGCTATGGCTACACCTTC; CDR3: CSARTGYGYTF
D: NA; size: NA; V: TRBV27; J: TRBJ2-2; DNA: TGTGCCGCACAAGATGGTTTTAACACCGGGGAGCTGTTTTTT; CDR3: CAAQDGFNTGELFF
D: NA; size: few; V: TRBV5-1; J: TRBJ2-3; DNA: TGCGCCAGCAGCTTGATGCGATCAGATACGCAGTATTTT; CDR3: CASSLMRSDTQYF
D: TRBD1; size: NA; V: TRBV6-5; J: TRBJ1-2; DNA: TGTGCCAGCAAAAGGGGACAGGAAGACTATGGCTACACCTTC; CDR3: CASKRGQEDYGYTF
D: NA; size: few; V: TRBV10-3; J: TRBJ2-2; DNA: TGTGCCATCAGTGATGAGGGGAACACCGGGGAGCTGTTTTTT; CDR3: CAISDEGNTGELFF
D: TRBD2; size: many; V: TRBV5-4; J: TRBJ2-3; DNA: TGTGCCAGCAGCCAGGGCGGACTAGCGGGGGGTAGTGCAGATACGCAGTATTTT; CDR3: CASSQGGLAGGSADTQYF
D: NA; size: NA; V: TRBV6-5; J: TRBJ2-1; DNA: TGTGCCAGCAGTCCGGGGGTGGGGCGTCTCGGCTTCTTC; CDR3: CASSPGVGRLGFF
D: NA; size: many; V: TRBV7-2; J: TRBJ1-4; DNA: TGTGCCAGCAGCCCGACCGGGGGCGGAGGTGAAAAACTGTTTTTT; CDR3: CASSPTGGGGEKLFF
D: NA; size: NA; V: TRBV5-5; J: TRBJ1-1; DNA: TGTGCAGCGGGGAGAGACTTCATGAACACTGAAGCTTTCTTT; CDR3: CAAGRDFMNTEAFF
D: NA; size: NA; V: TRBV7-6; J: TRBJ1-1; DNA: TGTGCCAGCAGCGCTACCCGGGGGACTGAAGCTTTCTTT; CDR3: CASSATRGTEAFF
D: NA; size: NA; V: TRBV7-2; J: TRBJ2-5; DNA: TGTGCCAGCAGCTTATCGGGGGCAGGGGTAGAGACCCAGTACTTC; CDR3: CASSLSGAGVETQYF
D: NA; size: NA; V: TRBV24-1; J: TRBJ2-3; DNA: TGTGCCACCAGTGATGCAAGGGGAGCGGATACGCAGTATTTT; CDR3: CATSDARGADTQYF
D: TRBD1; size: few; V: TRBV5-6; J: TRBJ1-2; DNA: TGTGCCAGCAGCATCGGACAGGGGGGTCATGGCTACACCTTC; CDR3: CASSIGQGGHGYTF
D: NA; size: NA; V: TRBV7-9; J: TRBJ2-2; DNA: TGTGCCAGCAGCTTCCGAGAAACCGGGGAGCTGTTTTTT; CDR3: CASSFRETGELFF
D: TRBD2; size: NA; V: TRBV7-9; J: TRBJ2-3; DNA: TGTGCCAGCAGCTCTAGCGGGAGGGAGCTTACGCAGTATTTT; CDR3: CASSSSGRELTQYF
D: TRBD2; size: few; V: TRBV20-1; J: TRBJ2-1; DNA: TGCAGTGCCGTAGTGCCTCTAGCGGGGGATCACAATGAGCAGTTCTTC; CDR3: CSAVVPLAGDHNEQFF
D: TRBD1; size: few; V: TRBV27; J: TRBJ1-2; DNA: TGTGCCAGCAGTCCAGGACAGGGTGAAATCACCTATTTTGCTAACTATGGCTACACCTTC; CDR3: CASSPGQGEITYFANYGYTF
D: NA; size: NA; V: TRBV6-5; J: TRBJ1-3; DNA: TGTGCCAGCAGCCTCTTCCGAGGGAACACCATATATTTT; CDR3: CASSLFRGNTIYF
D: NA; size: NA; V: TRBV6-6; J: TRBJ2-5; DNA: TGTGCCAGCAGTTACGGGCAGCAAGAGACCCAGTACTTC; CDR3: CASSYGQQETQYF
D: NA; size: NA; V: TRBV7-9; J: TRBJ1-6; DNA: TGTGCCAGCAGCTTGCCGGATTCACCCCTCCACTTT; CDR3: CASSLPDSPLHF
D: TRBD2; size: few; V: TRBV14; J: TRBJ2-5; DNA: TGTGCCAGTCGCCCTAGCGGGGGTGAGACCCAGTACTTC; CDR3: CASRPSGGETQYF
D: TRBD1; size: NA; V: TRBV20-1; J: TRBJ2-5; DNA: TGCAGTGCTTCTAACCCGACAGGGATAGAGACCCAGTACTTC; CDR3: CSASNPTGIETQYF
D: TRBD2; size: NA; V: TRBV7-6; J: TRBJ2-3; DNA: TGTGCCGTTGATAGCGGGTTGAGCACAGATACGCAGTATTTT; CDR3: CAVDSGLSTDTQYF
D: NA; size: NA; V: TRBV6-6; J: TRBJ1-6; DNA: TGTGCCAGCAGAGCTCGGCTGAATAATTCACCCCTCCACTTT; CDR3: CASRARLNNSPLHF
D: TRBD1; size: few; V: TRBV7-3; J: TRBJ1-2; DNA: TGTGCCAGCAGCAGACAGGGCTTATATGGCTACACCTTC; CDR3: CASSRQGLYGYTF
D: NA; size: NA; V: TRBV7-2; J: TRBJ1-5; DNA: TGTGCCAGCAGCTTCGTCGCAGGGAGGGATCGGCCCCAGCATTTT; CDR3: CASSFVAGRDRPQHF
D: TRBD2; size: NA; V: TRBV4-2; J: TRBJ2-7; DNA: TGTGCCAGCAGCCAAGAAATAGCGGGGGCCACCTACGAGCAGTACTTC; CDR3: CASSQEIAGATYEQYF